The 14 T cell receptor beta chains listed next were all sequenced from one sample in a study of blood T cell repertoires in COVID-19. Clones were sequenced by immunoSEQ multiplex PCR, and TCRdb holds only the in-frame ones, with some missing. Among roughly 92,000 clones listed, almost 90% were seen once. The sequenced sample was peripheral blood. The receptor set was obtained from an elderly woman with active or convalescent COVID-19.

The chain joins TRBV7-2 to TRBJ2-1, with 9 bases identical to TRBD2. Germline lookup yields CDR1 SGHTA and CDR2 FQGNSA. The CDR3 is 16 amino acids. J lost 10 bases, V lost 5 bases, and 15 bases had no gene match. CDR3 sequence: CASSPPGVAGAGEQFF. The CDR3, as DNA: TGTGCCAGCAGCCCCCCCGGGGTAGCGGGAGCGGGGGAGCAGTTCTTC.

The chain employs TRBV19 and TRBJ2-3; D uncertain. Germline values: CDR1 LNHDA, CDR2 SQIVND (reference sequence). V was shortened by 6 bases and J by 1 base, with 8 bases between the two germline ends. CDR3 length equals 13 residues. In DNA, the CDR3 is TGTGCCAGTAGGACAACCGGCACAGATACGCAGTATTTT. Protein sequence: CASRTTGTDTQYF.

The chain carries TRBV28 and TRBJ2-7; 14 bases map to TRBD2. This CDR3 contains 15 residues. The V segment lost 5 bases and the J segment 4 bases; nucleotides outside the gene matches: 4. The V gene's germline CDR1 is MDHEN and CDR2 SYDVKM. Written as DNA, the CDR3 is TGTGCCAGCAGTCGACTAGCGGGAGGGCCGTACGAGCAGTACTTC. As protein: CASSRLAGGPYEQYF.

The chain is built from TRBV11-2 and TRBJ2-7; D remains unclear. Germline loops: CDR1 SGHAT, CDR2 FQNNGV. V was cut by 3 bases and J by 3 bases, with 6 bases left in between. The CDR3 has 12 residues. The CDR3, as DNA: TGTGCCAGCAGCTTCAGTTACTACGAGCAGTACTTC. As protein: CASSFSYYEQYF.

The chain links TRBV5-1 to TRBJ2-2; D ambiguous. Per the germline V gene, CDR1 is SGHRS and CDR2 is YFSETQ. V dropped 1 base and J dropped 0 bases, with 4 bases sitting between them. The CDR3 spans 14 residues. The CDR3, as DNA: TGCGCCAGCAGCTTGTTAACGAACACCGGGGAGCTGTTTTTT. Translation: CASSLLTNTGELFF.

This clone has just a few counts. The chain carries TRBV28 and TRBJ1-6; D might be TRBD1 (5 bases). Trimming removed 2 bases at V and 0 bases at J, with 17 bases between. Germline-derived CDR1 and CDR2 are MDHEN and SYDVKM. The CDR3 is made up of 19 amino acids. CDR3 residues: CASSLNPPGVTSYNSPLHF. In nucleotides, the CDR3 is TGTGCCAGCAGTTTAAATCCTCCGGGGGTAACCTCCTATAATTCACCCCTCCACTTT.

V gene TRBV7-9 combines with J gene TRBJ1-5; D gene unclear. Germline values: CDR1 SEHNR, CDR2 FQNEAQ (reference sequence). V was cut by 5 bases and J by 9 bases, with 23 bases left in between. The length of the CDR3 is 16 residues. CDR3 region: CASSLEAGARRWPQHF. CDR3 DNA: TGTGCCAGCAGCCTCGAAGCGGGCGCCCGGAGGTGGCCCCAGCATTTT.

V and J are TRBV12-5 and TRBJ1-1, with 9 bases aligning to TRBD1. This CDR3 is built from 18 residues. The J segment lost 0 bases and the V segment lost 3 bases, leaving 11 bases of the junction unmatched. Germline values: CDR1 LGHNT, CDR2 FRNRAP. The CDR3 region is CASGFFRTGEYMNTEAFF. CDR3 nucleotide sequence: TGTGCTAGTGGTTTTTTCCGGACAGGGGAATACATGAACACTGAAGCTTTCTTT.

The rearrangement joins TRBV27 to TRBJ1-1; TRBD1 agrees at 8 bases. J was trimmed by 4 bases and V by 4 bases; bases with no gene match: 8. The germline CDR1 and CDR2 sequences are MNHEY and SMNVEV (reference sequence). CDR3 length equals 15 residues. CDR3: CASSSQGARGTEAFF. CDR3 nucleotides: TGTGCCAGCAGTTCCCAGGGGGCGAGAGGCACTGAAGCTTTCTTT.

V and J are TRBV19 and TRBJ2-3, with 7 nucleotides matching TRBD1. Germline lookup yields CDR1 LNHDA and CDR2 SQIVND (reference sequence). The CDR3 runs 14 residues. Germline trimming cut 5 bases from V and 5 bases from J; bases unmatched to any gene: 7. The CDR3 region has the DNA TGTGCCAGTAGTCGAGACAGGGTCCAAGATACGCAGTATTTT. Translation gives CASSRDRVQDTQYF.

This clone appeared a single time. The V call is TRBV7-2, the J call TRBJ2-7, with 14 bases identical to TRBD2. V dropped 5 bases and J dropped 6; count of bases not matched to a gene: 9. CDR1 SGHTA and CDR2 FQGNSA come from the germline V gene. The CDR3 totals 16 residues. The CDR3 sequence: CASSPGTSGGPREQYF. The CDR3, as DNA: TGTGCCAGCAGCCCCGGGACTAGCGGGGGCCCTCGCGAGCAGTACTTC.

CDR3 in DNA: TGTGCCACCAGCTCGACAGGGACCTATGGCTACACCTTC. Protein: CATSSTGTYGYTF. The chain recombines TRBV15 with TRBJ1-2; 7 bases map to TRBD1. The J segment lost 4 bases and the V segment lost 5 bases, leaving 4 bases of the junction unmatched. CDR1 is LNHNV and CDR2 is YYDKDF in the germline V gene (reference sequence). This CDR3 region has 13 residues.

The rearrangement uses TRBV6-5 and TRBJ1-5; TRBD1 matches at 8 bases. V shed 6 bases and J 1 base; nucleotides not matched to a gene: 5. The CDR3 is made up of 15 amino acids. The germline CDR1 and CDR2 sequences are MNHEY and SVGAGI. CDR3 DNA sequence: TGTGCCAGCAGGTGGGGACAGGCCAGCAATCAGCCCCAGCATTTT. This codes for CASRWGQASNQPQHF.

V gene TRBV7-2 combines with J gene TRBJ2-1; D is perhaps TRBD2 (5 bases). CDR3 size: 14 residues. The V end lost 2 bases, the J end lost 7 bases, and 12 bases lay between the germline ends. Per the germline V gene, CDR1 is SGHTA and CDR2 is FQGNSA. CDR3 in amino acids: CASSLMEVKNEQFF. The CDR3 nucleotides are TGTGCCAGCAGCTTAATGGAGGTAAAAAATGAGCAGTTCTTC.